The TCR beta chain described here comes from a study of cytomegalovirus exposure and HLA in healthy donors. Overall study results and limits: The investigators catalogued 160 or so TCR beta chains as cytomegalovirus-associated. The authors judged a highly shared variant cluster likely a sequencing artifact.

This CDR3 is built from 15 residues. The V and J ends lost 1 base and 2 bases respectively, with 10 bases between them. The germline V gene has CDR1 SGHTA and CDR2 FQGNSA. This clone turned up a few times. Its antigen is still unknown. The PCR had 60 Vbeta and 13 Jbeta primers. Using immunoSEQ multiplex PCR, the repertoire was profiled, and TCRdb retains in-frame clones only, with some absent. The repertoire holds about 110,000 clones, less than 80% seen once, with less than 4.5% in the top ten. This TCR was sampled from a man aged 25-45 years in good health and CMV-seropositive. The sample comprised PBMCs. J is TRBJ2-3 and V is TRBV7-2, with D hard to call. This CDR3 reads CASSLVSTNTDTQYF. CDR3 nucleotide sequence: TGTGCCAGCAGCTTAGTTAGCACAAACACAGATACGCAGTATTTT.